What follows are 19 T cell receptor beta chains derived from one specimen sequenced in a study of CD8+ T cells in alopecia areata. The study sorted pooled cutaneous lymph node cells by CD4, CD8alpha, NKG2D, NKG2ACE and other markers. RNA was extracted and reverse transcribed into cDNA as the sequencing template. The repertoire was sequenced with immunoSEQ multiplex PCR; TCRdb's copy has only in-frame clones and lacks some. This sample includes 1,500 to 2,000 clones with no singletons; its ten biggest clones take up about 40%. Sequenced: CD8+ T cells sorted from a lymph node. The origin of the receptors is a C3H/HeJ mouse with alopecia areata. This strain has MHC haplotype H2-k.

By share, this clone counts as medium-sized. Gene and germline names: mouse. This chain's CDR3 is CASGDSGVHSDYTF. The sequenced CDR3 bases are TGTGCCAGCGGTGATTCAGGGGTCCACTCC. This chain uses TRBV13-2 with TRBJ1-2; the D gene is possibly TRBD1 (6 bases). The CDR3 extends 4 residues past the end of the read, so its final part is completed from the germline J gene. V lost 1 base to trimming and J lost 3 bases, with 10 bases between them. Germline V gene data show CDR1 as NNHNN and CDR2 as SYGAGS (reference sequence). The CDR3 covers 14 residues.

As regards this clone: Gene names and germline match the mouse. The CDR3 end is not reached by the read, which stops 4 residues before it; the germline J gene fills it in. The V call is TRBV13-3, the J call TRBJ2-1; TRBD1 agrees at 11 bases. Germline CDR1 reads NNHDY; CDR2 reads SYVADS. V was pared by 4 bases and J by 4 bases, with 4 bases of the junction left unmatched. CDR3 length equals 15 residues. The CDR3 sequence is CASSRDRGGYAEQFF. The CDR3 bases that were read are TGTGCCAGCAGTCGGGACAGGGGGGGATATGCT.

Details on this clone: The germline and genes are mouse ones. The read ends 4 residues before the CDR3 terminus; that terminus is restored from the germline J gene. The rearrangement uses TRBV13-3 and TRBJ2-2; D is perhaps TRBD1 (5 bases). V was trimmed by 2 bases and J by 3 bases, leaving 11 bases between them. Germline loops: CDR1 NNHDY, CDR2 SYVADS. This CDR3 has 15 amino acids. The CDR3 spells CASSESREDTGQLYF. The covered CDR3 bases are TGTGCCAGCAGTGAAAGCAGGGAGGACACCGGG.

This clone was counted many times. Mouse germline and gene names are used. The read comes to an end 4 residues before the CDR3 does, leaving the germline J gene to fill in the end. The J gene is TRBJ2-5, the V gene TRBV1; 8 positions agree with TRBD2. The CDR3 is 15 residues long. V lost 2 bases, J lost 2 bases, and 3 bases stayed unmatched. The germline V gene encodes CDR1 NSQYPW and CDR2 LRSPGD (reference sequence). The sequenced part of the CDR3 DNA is TGCACCTGCAGTGCAAGAACTGGGGGCCAAGAC. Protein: CTCSARTGGQD. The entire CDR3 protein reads CTCSARTGGQDTQYF. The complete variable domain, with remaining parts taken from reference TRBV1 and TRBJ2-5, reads VTLLEQNPRWRLVPRGQAVNLRCILKNSQYPWMSWYQQDLQKQLQWLFTLRSPGDKEVKSLPGADYLATRVTDTELRLQVANMSQGRTLYCTCSARTGGQDTQYFGPGTRLLVL.

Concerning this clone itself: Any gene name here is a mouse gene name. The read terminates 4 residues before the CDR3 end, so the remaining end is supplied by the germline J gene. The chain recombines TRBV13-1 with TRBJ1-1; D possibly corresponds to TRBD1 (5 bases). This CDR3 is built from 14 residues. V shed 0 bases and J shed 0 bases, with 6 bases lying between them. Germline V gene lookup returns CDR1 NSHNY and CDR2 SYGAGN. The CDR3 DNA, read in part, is TGTGCCAGCAGTGATGGGACAACAAACACA. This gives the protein CASSDGTTNT. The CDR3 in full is CASSDGTTNTEVFF.

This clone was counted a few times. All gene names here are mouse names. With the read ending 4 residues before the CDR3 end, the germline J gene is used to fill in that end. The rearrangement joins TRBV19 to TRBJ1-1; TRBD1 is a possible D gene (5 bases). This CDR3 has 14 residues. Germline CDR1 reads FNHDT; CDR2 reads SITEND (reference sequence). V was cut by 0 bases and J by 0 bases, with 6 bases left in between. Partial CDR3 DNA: TGTGCCAGCAGTATAGAAGGGGCAAACACA. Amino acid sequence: CASSIEGANT. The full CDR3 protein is CASSIEGANTEVFF.

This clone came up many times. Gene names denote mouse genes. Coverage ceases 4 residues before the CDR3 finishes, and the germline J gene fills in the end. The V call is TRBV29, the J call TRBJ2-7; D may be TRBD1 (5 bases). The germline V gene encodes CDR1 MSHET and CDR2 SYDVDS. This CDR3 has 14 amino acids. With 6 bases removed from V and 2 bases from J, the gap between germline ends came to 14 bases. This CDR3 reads CASSRRTKTYEQYF. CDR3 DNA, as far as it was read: TGTGCTAGCAGCCGCCGGACAAAAACCTAT. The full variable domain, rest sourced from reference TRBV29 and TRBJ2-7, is DMKVTQMPRYLIKRMGENVLLECGQDMSHETMYWYRQDPGLGLQLIYISYDVDSNSEGDIPKGYRVSRKKREHFSLILDSAKTNQTSVYFCASSRRTKTYEQYFGPGTRLTVL.

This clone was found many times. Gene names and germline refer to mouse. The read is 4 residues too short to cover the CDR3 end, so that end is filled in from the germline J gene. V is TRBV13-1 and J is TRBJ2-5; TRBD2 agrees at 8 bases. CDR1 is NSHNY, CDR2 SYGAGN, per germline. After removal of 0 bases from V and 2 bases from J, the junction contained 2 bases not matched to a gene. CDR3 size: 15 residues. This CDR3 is CASSDALGVQDTQYF. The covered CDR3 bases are TGTGCCAGCAGTGATGCACTGGGGGTCCAAGAC.

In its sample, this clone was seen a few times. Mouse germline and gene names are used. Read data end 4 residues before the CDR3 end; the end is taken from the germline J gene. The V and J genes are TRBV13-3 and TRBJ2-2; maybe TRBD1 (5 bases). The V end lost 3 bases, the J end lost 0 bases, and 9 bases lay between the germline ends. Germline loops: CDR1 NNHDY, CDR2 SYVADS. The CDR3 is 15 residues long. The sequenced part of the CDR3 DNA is TGTGCCAGCAGTGCGGACACCTCAAACACCGGG. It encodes CASSADTSNTG. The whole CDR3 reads CASSADTSNTGQLYF.

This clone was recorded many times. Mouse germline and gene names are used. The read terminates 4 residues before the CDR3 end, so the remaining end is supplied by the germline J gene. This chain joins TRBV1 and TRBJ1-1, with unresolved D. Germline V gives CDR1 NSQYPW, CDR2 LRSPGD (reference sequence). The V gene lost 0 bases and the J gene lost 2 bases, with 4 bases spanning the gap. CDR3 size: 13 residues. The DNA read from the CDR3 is TGCACCTGCAGTGCAGACAGTAACACA. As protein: CTCSADSNT. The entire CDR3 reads CTCSADSNTEVFF.

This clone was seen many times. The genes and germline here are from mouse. CDR3 protein: CASSGGGANTEVFF. The sequenced part of the CDR3 DNA is TGTGCCAGCAGTGGAGGGGGAGCAAACACA. This chain connects TRBV14 to TRBJ1-1; tentative D call: TRBD1 (6 bases). The read terminates 4 residues ahead of where the CDR3 ends, so the germline J gene completes it. Germline loops: CDR1 SGHDT, CDR2 FRDEAV. Trimming pared 4 bases from V and 0 bases from J, leaving 10 bases between. The CDR3 covers 14 residues.

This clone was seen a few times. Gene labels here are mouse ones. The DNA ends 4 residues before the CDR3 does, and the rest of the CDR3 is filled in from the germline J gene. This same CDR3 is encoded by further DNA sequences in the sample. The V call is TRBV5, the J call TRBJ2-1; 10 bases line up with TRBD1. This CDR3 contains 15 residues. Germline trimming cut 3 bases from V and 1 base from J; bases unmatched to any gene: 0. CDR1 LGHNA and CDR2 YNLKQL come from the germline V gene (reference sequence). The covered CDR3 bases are TGTGCCAGCAGCCAGGACAGGGGGAACTATGCT. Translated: CASSQDRGNYA. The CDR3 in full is CASSQDRGNYAEQFF.

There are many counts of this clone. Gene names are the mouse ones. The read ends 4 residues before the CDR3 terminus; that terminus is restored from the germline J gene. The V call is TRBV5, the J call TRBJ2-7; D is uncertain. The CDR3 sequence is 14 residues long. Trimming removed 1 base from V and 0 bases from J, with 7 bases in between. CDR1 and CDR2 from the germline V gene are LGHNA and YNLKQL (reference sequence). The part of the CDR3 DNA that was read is TGTGCCAGCAGCCAAGCCTGGAGCTCCTAT. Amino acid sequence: CASSQAWSSY. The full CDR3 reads CASSQAWSSYEQYF.

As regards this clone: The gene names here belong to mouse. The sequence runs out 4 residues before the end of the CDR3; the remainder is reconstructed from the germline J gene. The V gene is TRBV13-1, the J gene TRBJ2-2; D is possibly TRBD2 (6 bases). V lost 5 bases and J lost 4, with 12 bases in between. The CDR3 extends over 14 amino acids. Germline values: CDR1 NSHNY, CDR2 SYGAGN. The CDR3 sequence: CASREPGGTGQLYF. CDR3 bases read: TGTGCCAGCAGAGAACCGGGGGGCACCGGG.

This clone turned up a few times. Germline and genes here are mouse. The part of the CDR3 DNA that was read is TGTGCCAGCAGTATCAGGGGGTCTAACCAAGAC. It specifies CASSIRGSNQD. In full, the CDR3 reads CASSIRGSNQDTQYF. V is TRBV19 and J is TRBJ2-5; 7 nucleotides match TRBD1. The read terminates 4 residues ahead of where the CDR3 ends, so the germline J gene completes it. The CDR3 consists of 15 residues. The J segment lost 0 bases and the V segment lost 2 bases, leaving 3 bases of the junction unmatched. Germline CDR1 and CDR2: FNHDT and SITEND (reference sequence).

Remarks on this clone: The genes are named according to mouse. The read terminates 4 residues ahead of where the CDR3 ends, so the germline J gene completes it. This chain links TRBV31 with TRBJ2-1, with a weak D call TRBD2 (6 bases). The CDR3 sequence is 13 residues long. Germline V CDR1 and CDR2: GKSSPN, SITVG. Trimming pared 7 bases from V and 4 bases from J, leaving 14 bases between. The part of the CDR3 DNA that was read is TGTGCCTCCCTGGGGCCCGGATATGCT. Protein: CASLGPGYA. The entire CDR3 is CASLGPGYAEQFF. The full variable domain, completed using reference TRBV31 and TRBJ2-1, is AQTIHQWPVAEIKAVGSPLSLGCTIKGKSSPNLYWYWQATGGTLQQLFYSITVGQVESVVQLNLSASRPKDDQFILSTEKLLLSHSGFYLCASLGPGYAEQFFGPGTRLTVL.

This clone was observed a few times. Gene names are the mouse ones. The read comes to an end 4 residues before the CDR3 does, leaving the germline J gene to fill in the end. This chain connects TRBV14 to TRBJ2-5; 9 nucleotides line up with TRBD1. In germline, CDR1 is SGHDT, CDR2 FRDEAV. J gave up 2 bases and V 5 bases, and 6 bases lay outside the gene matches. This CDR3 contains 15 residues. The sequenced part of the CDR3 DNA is TGTGCCAGCAGCCGCCGGGACAGGGTCCAAGAC. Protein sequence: CASSRRDRVQD. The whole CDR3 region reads CASSRRDRVQDTQYF.

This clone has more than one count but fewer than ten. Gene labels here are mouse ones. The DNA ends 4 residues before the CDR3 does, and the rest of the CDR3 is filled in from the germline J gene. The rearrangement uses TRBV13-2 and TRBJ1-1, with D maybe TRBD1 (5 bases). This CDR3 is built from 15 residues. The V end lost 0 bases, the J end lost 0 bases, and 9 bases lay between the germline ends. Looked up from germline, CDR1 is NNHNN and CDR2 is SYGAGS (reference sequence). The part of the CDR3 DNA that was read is TGTGCCAGCGGTGATGCGACACAGGCAAACACA. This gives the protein CASGDATQANT. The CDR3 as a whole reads CASGDATQANTEVFF.

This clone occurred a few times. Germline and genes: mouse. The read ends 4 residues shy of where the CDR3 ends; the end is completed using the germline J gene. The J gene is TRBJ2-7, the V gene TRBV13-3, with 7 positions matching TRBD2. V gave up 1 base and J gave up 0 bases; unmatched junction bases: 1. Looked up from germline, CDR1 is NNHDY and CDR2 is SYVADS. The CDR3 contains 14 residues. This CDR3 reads CASSDWGDSYEQYF. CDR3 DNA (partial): TGTGCCAGCAGTGATTGGGGGGACTCCTAT.